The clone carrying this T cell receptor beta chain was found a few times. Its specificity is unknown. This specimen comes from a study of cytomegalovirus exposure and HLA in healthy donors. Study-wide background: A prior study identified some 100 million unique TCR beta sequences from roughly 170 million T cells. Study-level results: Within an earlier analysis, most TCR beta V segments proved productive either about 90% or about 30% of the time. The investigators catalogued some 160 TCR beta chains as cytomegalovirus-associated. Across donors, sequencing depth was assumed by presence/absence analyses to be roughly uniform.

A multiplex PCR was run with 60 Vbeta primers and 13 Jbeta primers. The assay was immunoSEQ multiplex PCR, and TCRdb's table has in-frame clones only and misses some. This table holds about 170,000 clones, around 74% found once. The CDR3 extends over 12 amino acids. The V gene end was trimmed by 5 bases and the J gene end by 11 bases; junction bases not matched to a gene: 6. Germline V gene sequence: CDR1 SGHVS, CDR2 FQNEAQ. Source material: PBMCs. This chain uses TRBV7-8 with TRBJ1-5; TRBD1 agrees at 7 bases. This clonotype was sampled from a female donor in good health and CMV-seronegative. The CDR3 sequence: CASSTRQGAQHF. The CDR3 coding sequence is TGTGCCAGCAGCACCCGACAGGGAGCCCAGCATTTT.